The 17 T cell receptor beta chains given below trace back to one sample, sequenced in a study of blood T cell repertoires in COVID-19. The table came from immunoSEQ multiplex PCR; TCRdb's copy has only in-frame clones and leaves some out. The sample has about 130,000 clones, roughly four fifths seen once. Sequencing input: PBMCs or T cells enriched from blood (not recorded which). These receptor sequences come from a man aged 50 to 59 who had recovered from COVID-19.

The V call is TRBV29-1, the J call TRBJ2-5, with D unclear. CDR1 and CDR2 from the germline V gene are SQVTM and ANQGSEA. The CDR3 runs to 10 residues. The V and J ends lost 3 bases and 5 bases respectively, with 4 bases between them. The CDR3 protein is CSVESETQYF. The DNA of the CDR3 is TGCAGCGTTGAGAGTGAGACCCAGTACTTC.

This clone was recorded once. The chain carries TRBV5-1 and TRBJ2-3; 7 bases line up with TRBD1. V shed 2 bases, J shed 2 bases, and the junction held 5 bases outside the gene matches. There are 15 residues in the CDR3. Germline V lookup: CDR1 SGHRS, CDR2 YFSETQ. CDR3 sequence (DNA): TGCGCCAGCAGCTTACAGGGGTACTACACAGATACGCAGTATTTT. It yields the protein CASSLQGYYTDTQYF. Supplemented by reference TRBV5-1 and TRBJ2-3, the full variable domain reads KAGVTQTPRYLIKTRGQQVTLSCSPISGHRSVSWYQQTPGQGLQFLFEYFSETQRNKGNFPGRFSGRQFSNSRSEMNVSTLELGDSALYLCASSLQGYYTDTQYFGPGTRLTVL.

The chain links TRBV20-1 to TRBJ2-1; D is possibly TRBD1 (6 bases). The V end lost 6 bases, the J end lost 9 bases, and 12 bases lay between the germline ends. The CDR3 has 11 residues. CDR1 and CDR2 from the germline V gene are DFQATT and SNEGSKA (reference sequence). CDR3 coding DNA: TGCAGTGCGCTACAGGGCTTTGAGCAGTTCTTC. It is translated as CSALQGFEQFF.

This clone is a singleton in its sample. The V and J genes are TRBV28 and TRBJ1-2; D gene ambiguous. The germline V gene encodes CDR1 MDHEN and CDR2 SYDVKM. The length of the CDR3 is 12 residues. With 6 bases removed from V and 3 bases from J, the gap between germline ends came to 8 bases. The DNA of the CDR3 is TGTGCCAGCAGGAAGTTAGACTATGGCTACACCTTC. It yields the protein CASRKLDYGYTF.

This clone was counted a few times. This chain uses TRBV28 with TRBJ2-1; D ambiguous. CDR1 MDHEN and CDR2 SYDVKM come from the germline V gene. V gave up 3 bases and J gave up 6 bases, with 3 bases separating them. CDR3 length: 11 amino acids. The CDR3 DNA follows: TGTGCCAGCAGTTTCCGCAATGAGCAGTTCTTC. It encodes CASSFRNEQFF.

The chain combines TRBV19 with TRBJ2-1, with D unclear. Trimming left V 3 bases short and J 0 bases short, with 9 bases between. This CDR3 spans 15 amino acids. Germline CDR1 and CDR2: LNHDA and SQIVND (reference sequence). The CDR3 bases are TGTGCCAGTAGTATCTCGCACAGCTCCTACAATGAGCAGTTCTTC. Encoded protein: CASSISHSSYNEQFF.

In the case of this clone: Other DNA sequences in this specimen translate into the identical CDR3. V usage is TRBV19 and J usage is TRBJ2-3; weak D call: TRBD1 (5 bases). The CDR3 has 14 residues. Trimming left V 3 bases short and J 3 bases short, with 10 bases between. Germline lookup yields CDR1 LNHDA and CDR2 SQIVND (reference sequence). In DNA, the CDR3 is TGTGCCAGTAGTATCGGACAAGCGACAGATACGCAGTATTTT. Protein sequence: CASSIGQATDTQYF.

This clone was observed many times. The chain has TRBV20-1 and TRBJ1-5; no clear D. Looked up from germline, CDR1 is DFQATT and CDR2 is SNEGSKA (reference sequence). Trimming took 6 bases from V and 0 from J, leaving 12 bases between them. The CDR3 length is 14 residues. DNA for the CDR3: TGCAGTGCAAGTTCCTCAGATAGCAATCAGCCCCAGCATTTT. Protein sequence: CSASSSDSNQPQHF.

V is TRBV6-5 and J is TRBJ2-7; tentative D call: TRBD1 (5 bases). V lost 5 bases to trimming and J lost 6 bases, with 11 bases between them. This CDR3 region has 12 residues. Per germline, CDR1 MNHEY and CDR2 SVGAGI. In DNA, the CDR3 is TGTGCCAGCAGTCGACTGGGGCTCGAGCAGTACTTC. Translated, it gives CASSRLGLEQYF.

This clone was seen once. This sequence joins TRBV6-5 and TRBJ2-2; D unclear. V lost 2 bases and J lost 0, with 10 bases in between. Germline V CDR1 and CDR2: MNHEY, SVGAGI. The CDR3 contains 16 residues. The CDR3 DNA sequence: TGTGCCAGCAGTTACGGCTTCGCTCCGAACACCGGGGAGCTGTTTTTT. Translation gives CASSYGFAPNTGELFF.

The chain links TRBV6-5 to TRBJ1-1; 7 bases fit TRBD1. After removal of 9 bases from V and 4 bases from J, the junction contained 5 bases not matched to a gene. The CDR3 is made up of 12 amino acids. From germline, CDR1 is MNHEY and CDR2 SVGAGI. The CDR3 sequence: CASYRQGTEAFF. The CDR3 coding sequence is TGTGCCAGTTATCGACAGGGCACTGAAGCTTTCTTT.

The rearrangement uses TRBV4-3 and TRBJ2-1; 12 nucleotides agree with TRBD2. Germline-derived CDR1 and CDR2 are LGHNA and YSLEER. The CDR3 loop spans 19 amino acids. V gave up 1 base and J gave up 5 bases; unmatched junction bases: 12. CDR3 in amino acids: CASSQVASGGAQGNNEQFF. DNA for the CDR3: TGCGCCAGCAGCCAAGTGGCTAGCGGGGGGGCTCAAGGGAACAATGAGCAGTTCTTC.

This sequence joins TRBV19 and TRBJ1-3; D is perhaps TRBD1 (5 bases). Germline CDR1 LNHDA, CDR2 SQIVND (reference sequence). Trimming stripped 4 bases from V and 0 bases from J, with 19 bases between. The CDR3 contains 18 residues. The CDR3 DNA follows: TGTGCCAGTAGTACCGCCCTCGGGCCCCAGGGCTCTGGAAACACCATATATTTT. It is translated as CASSTALGPQGSGNTIYF.

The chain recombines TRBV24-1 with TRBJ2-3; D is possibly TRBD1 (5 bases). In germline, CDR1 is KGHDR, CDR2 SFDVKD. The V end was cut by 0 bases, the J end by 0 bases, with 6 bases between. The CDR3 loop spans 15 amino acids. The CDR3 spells CATSDLSGSTDTQYF. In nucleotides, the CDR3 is TGTGCCACCAGTGATTTGTCAGGGAGCACAGATACGCAGTATTTT.

The chain's CDR3 is CASSRGGGAHGYTF. The CDR3 bases are TGTGCCAGCAGTCGCGGCGGGGGGGCGCATGGCTACACCTTC. The chain is built from TRBV7-9 and TRBJ1-2, with TRBD1 as a possible D gene (6 bases). There are 14 residues in the CDR3. CDR1 and CDR2 (germline): SEHNR, FQNEAQ (reference sequence). The V end was cut by 6 bases, the J end by 6 bases, with 17 bases between. Combining the CDR3 with reference TRBV7-9 and TRBJ1-2 gives the whole variable domain DTGVSQNPRHKITKRGQNVTFRCDPISEHNRLYWYRQTLGQGPEFLTYFQNEAQLEKSRLLSDRFSAERPKGSFSTLEIQRTEQGDSAMYLCASSRGGGAHGYTFGSGTRLTVV.

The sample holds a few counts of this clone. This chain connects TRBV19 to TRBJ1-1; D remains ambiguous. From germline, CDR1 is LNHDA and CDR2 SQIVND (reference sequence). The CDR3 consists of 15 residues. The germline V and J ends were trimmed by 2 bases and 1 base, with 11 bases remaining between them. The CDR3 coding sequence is TGTGCCAGTAGTATACGGAGGCAGGAGAACACTGAAGCTTTCTTT. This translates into CASSIRRQENTEAFF.

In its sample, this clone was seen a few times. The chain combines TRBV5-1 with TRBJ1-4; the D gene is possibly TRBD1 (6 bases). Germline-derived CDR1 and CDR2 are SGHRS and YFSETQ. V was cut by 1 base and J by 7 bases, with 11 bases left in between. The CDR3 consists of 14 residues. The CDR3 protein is CASSLTGNVEKLFF. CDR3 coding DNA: TGCGCCAGCAGCTTGACAGGGAACGTTGAAAAACTGTTTTTT.